This T cell receptor beta chain was recorded in a study of shared clonotypes between healthy human individuals. Clones were sequenced by immunoSEQ multiplex PCR, and TCRdb holds only the in-frame ones, with some missing. The sample consists of 2,500,000 or so clones, around nine tenths of them appearing once. Subsets obtained from CD4+ cells comprised CD45RA+ naive and CD45RA-negative memory cells. Germline assignment: CDR1 MNHEY and CDR2 SVGAGI. V lost 2 bases and J lost 7; bases outside the gene matches: 12. This CDR3 region has 16 residues. The receptor was derived from a man aged 18 to 35 in good health. The sample comprised naive CD4+ T cells sorted from blood. Stated subset: CD45RA+ positively selected. The rearrangement uses TRBV6-5 and TRBJ1-1; 8 bases are a match to TRBD1. The DNA for the CDR3 is TGTGCCAGCAGTTACCCGGGACAGGCACCTCATGGTGAAGCTTTCTTT. Protein: CASSYPGQAPHGEAFF.